Reported below is one T cell receptor beta chain. These data are taken from a study of glioma-infiltrating T cells after dendritic cell vaccination. Study details: Dendritic cell vaccination trial patients had either newly diagnosed or recurrent glioblastoma. Treatment, given 2003 to 2012, was autologous tumor lysate-pulsed dendritic cell vaccination.

Primers: 60 V beta forward and 13 J beta reverse. Profiling relied on immunoSEQ multiplex PCR, and the TCRdb table lists in-frame clones only, not all of them. The table has around 90,000 clones, approximately 80% seen once. PBMC were collected before vaccination, two weeks after the third vaccination, and at progression. The material sequenced was blood, taken before dendritic cell vaccination. The TCR originated in a human donor with glioblastoma.

Written as DNA, the CDR3 is TGTGCCAGCAGCGTCCTGGGACAGGGGTATGGCTACACCTTC. Translated, it gives CASSVLGQGYGYTF. The chain couples TRBV9 to TRBJ1-2; 10 bases line up with TRBD1. Germline CDR1 reads SGDLS; CDR2 reads YYNGEE. The ends lost 2 bases at V and 5 bases at J; junction bases unmatched: 3. There are 14 residues in the CDR3. The full variable domain, completed using reference TRBV9 and TRBJ1-2, is DSGVTQTPKHLITATGQRVTLRCSPRSGDLSVYWYQQSLDQGLQFLIQYYNGEERAKGNILERFSAQQFPDLHSELNLSSLELGDSALYFCASSVLGQGYGYTFGSGTRLTVV.